A single sample gave rise to the 6 T cell receptor beta chains below, sequenced in a study of blood T cell repertoires in COVID-19. TCRdb's table, derived via immunoSEQ multiplex PCR, lists solely in-frame clones and lacks some. In the table there are under 150,000 clones, more than 65% of which are singletons. Input material: peripheral blood. Source of these receptors: a human donor in a cohort sampled during active COVID-19.

V usage is TRBV6-4 and J usage is TRBJ1-2, with D possibly being TRBD1 (6 bases). Germline V lookup: CDR1 MRHNA, CDR2 SNTAGT. The ends were cut back, 9 bases at V and 2 bases at J, with 22 bases in the middle. CDR3 length: 16 residues. The CDR3 here is CASRCFQGPKNYGYTF. The CDR3 DNA reads as TGTGCCAGTCGGTGTTTTCAGGGGCCTAAAAACTATGGCTACACCTTC.

The chain has TRBV5-1 and TRBJ2-3; possible D gene TRBD2, 5 bases. The CDR3 is 16 amino acids. The V end was cut by 0 bases, the J end by 4 bases, with 15 bases between. Germline loops: CDR1 SGHRS, CDR2 YFSETQ. The CDR3 sequence: CASSLELRARADTQYF. CDR3 bases: TGCGCCAGCAGCTTGGAGCTGCGGGCTCGGGCAGATACGCAGTATTTT.

The chain couples TRBV7-3 to TRBJ2-1; 8 positions match TRBD2. There are 13 residues in the CDR3. The V and J ends lost 4 bases and 10 bases, in that order; junction bases with no gene match: 6. From germline, CDR1 is SGHTA and CDR2 FQGTGA. The CDR3 DNA reads as TGTGCCAGCAGCTCGGGAGGGCTAGTGGAGCAGTTCTTC. It translates to CASSSGGLVEQFF.

This rearrangement joins TRBV5-4 to TRBJ1-2; TRBD1 matches at 7 bases. CDR1 and CDR2 (germline): SGHNT, YYREEE (reference sequence). V lost 0 bases, J lost 2 bases, and 7 bases stayed unmatched. The CDR3 runs to 16 residues. The CDR3 is CASSLGGGYTNYGYTF. The CDR3 coding sequence is TGTGCCAGCAGCTTGGGAGGGGGCTACACGAACTATGGCTACACCTTC.

This chain uses TRBV5-1 with TRBJ2-3; 9 positions agree with TRBD2. Trimming cost V 0 bases and J 0 bases; bases outside gene matches: 8. Per the germline V gene, CDR1 is SGHRS and CDR2 is YFSETQ. There are 18 residues in the CDR3. CDR3 DNA sequence: TGCGCCAGCAGCTTGGCGTGGGTAGCGGGGGACAGCACAGATACGCAGTATTTT. Translating gives CASSLAWVAGDSTDTQYF.

This rearrangement joins TRBV7-2 to TRBJ2-5, with 10 bases lining up with TRBD2. After removal of 0 bases from V and 1 base from J, the junction contained 11 bases not matched to a gene. CDR1 is SGHTA, CDR2 FQGNSA, per germline. This CDR3 has 19 amino acids. As DNA, the CDR3 is TGTGCCAGCAGCTTAGCGCCGTCAGCGGGAGGGGGCTCCCAAGAGACCCAGTACTTC. Residues: CASSLAPSAGGGSQETQYF.